This T cell receptor beta chain was documented in a study of CD8 T cells in Susac syndrome. Random-hexamer reverse transcription was applied to about 0.45 to 1 ug RNA. MiXCR, run by TCRdb on the immunoSEQ multiplex PCR reads, gives a single entry per CDR3 protein. Of 180,000 or so distinct CDR3 sequences listed, around 94% are singletons. V lost 7 bases, J lost 4 bases, and 9 bases stayed unmatched. CDR3 length: 15 residues. Germline V lookup: CDR1 MDHEN, CDR2 SYDVKM. Input material: CD4+ T cells from PBMCs. The TCR originated in a human donor in good health. The chain carries TRBV28 and TRBJ2-3, with 9 bases lining up with TRBD1. Here the CDR3 reads CASTNGGQGSDTQYF. In DNA, the CDR3 is TGTGCCAGCACCAATGGGGGACAGGGATCAGATACGCAGTATTTT.